Presented here are 28 T cell receptor beta chains from one specimen sequenced in a study of a mutant IDH1 vaccine in newly diagnosed glioma. Method: immunoSEQ multiplex PCR; TCRdb's copy keeps in-frame clones and lacks some. The sample contains 50,000 to 85,000 clones, 84% of which appear only once. For these receptors, no antigen is known. Time point reported: week 23, last vaccination. It was 300 ug of mutant IDH1 20-mer peptide that made up each vaccine dose, given with topical imiquimod. Sequencing used PBMCs, obtained from a glioma patient whose treatment included an IDH1 peptide vaccine. All receptors come from a man aged 18 to 29 with glioma.

The chain employs TRBV7-2 and TRBJ2-5; 7 positions match TRBD2. This CDR3 contains 18 residues. V lost 0 bases and J lost 5; bases outside the gene matches: 15. CDR1 is SGHTA and CDR2 is FQGNSA in the germline V gene. The CDR3 DNA sequence: TGTGCCAGCAGCTTAGCATATGGGGCGGCGGGGGTCCAGGAGACCCAGTACTTC. Translated: CASSLAYGAAGVQETQYF. Using reference TRBV7-2 and TRBJ2-5 for the parts outside the CDR3, the full variable domain is GAGVSQSPSNKVTEKGKDVELRCDPISGHTALYWYRQSLGQGLEFLIYFQGNSAPDKSGLPSDRFSAERTGGSVSTLTIQRTQQEDSAVYLCASSLAYGAAGVQETQYFGPGTRLLVL.

The chain recombines TRBV18 with TRBJ1-5; 7 bases are shared with TRBD1. V shed 5 bases and J 7 bases; nucleotides not matched to a gene: 8. The CDR3 loop spans 14 amino acids. CDR1 is KGHSH and CDR2 is LQKENI in the germline V gene. CDR3 sequence reads: CASSIGGFGQPQHF. The CDR3 region has the DNA TGTGCCAGCTCAATAGGGGGCTTTGGGCAGCCCCAGCATTTT.

CDR3 coding DNA: TGCGCCAGCAGCCAAGTTGGGTGGTCGACAAAACTCTACAATGAGCAGTTCTTC. The encoded protein is CASSQVGWSTKLYNEQFF. V gene TRBV4-1 combines with J gene TRBJ2-1; D is undetermined. The V end lost 1 base, the J end lost 3 bases, and 19 bases lay between the germline ends. CDR1 and CDR2 from the germline V gene are MGHRA and YSYEKL. CDR3 length: 18 amino acids.

V and J are TRBV7-6 and TRBJ2-2; TRBD1 aligns across 10 bases. V shed 5 bases and J 4 bases; nucleotides not matched to a gene: 4. The CDR3 spans 15 residues. Germline assignment: CDR1 SGHVS and CDR2 FNYEAQ. CDR3 residues: CASSPGTGVTGELFF. The CDR3 bases are TGTGCCAGCAGCCCCGGGACAGGGGTCACCGGGGAGCTGTTTTTT.

J is TRBJ2-3 and V is TRBV7-9; D uncertain. The ends were cut back, 5 bases at V and 0 bases at J, with 12 bases in the middle. From germline, CDR1 is SEHNR and CDR2 FQNEAQ (reference sequence). The CDR3 is made up of 15 amino acids. This CDR3 reads CASSPRGRSTDTQYF. The CDR3 coding sequence is TGTGCCAGCAGCCCCAGAGGACGAAGCACAGATACGCAGTATTTT. The full variable domain, its missing parts supplied by reference TRBV7-9 and TRBJ2-3, is DTGVSQNPRHKITKRGQNVTFRCDPISEHNRLYWYRQTLGQGPEFLTYFQNEAQLEKSRLLSDRFSAERPKGSFSTLEIQRTEQGDSAMYLCASSPRGRSTDTQYFGPGTRLTVL.

The V call is TRBV29-1, the J call TRBJ2-7; D may be TRBD1 (6 bases). Trimming removed 4 bases from V and 2 bases from J, with 15 bases in between. Germline CDR1 SQVTM, CDR2 ANQGSEA. This CDR3 is 14 amino acids long. CDR3 loop: CSVGLQTGAYEQYF. For the CDR3, the DNA is TGCAGCGTTGGTCTTCAGACAGGAGCCTACGAGCAGTACTTC.

The chain recombines TRBV9 with TRBJ2-1; TRBD2 matches 9 bases. Losses at the gene ends were 0 bases for V and 5 bases for J; bases not matched to a gene: 9. Germline CDR1 SGDLS, CDR2 YYNGEE. This CDR3 region has 17 residues. CDR3 residues: CASSVDTSAGGHNEQFF. The CDR3 DNA reads TGTGCCAGCAGCGTAGATACCTCGGCGGGAGGGCACAATGAGCAGTTCTTC.

The chain is built from TRBV25-1 and TRBJ2-1, with D maybe TRBD2 (5 bases). This CDR3 region has 14 residues. With 7 bases removed from V and 4 bases from J, the gap between germline ends came to 14 bases. Germline V gene data show CDR1 as MGHDK and CDR2 as SYGVNS. This CDR3 is CASIRAGIYNEQFF. CDR3 nucleotides: TGTGCCAGCATTAGGGCGGGTATATACAATGAGCAGTTCTTC.

The chain carries TRBV19 and TRBJ1-2; no definite D call. Trimming left V 6 bases short and J 1 base short, with 6 bases between. The germline gives CDR1 LNHDA, CDR2 SQIVND (reference sequence). CDR3 length: 12 amino acids. The CDR3 sequence is CASRRSNYGYTF. The DNA for the CDR3 is TGTGCCAGTAGACGGAGTAACTATGGCTACACCTTC.

The rearrangement links TRBV29-1 to TRBJ2-7; maybe TRBD1 (6 bases). CDR3 length: 15 amino acids. V was shortened by 1 base and J by 0 bases, with 13 bases between the two germline ends. Germline V gene data show CDR1 as SQVTM and CDR2 as ANQGSEA. The CDR3, as DNA: TGCAGCGTTGAAGTCACAGGGAAGAGCTCCTACGAGCAGTACTTC. It is translated as CSVEVTGKSSYEQYF.

This rearrangement joins TRBV6-5 to TRBJ1-2; D unclear. Germline CDR1 is MNHEY and CDR2 is SVGAGI. V shed 0 bases and J shed 4 bases, with 6 bases lying between them. CDR3 size: 13 residues. As DNA, the CDR3 is TGTGCCAGCAGTTACTCGAGAGGCTATGGCTACACCTTC. It encodes CASSYSRGYGYTF.

The rearrangement joins TRBV7-3 to TRBJ2-5, with TRBD1 identical over 10 bases. The CDR3 consists of 13 residues. V lost 4 bases to trimming and J lost 5 bases; unmatched junction nucleotides: 1. The germline V gene encodes CDR1 SGHTA and CDR2 FQGTGA. The CDR3 protein is CASSWDRGETQYF. DNA for the CDR3: TGTGCCAGCAGCTGGGACAGGGGCGAGACCCAGTACTTC. Full variable domain (rest looked up from reference TRBV7-3 and TRBJ2-5): GAGVSQTPSNKVTEKGKYVELRCDPISGHTALYWYRQSLGQGPEFLIYFQGTGAADDSGLPNDRFFAVRPEGSVSTLKIQRTERGDSAVYLCASSWDRGETQYFGPGTRLLVL.

This chain joins TRBV15 and TRBJ1-2; D is unclear. In germline, CDR1 is LNHNV, CDR2 YYDKDF (reference sequence). This CDR3 spans 16 amino acids. V gave up 0 bases and J gave up 4 bases, with 15 bases separating them. The chain's CDR3 is CATSRDFVGNSYGYTF. CDR3 nucleotides: TGTGCCACCAGCAGAGATTTTGTGGGAAATTCCTATGGCTACACCTTC.

The chain uses TRBV18 and TRBJ1-6, with D unresolved. Germline lookup yields CDR1 KGHSH and CDR2 LQKENI. This CDR3 is built from 15 residues. V was pared by 3 bases and J by 9 bases, with 15 bases between. This chain's CDR3 is CASSPYKGEGSPLHF. CDR3 coding DNA: TGTGCCAGCTCACCGTATAAGGGCGAGGGTTCACCCCTCCACTTT.

The genes are TRBV10-2 and TRBJ1-6; a possible D gene is TRBD1 (5 bases). This CDR3 contains 15 residues. The germline V gene has CDR1 WSHSY and CDR2 SAAADI. The germline V and J ends were trimmed by 5 bases and 7 bases, with 15 bases remaining between them. CDR3 DNA: TGCGCCAGCAGTAAACCGGGACCGACAAATTCACCCCTCCACTTT. This encodes CASSKPGPTNSPLHF.

The chain combines TRBV4-3 with TRBJ2-5; D is undetermined. Trimming pared 0 bases from V and 4 bases from J, leaving 12 bases between. The CDR3 consists of 15 residues. Germline CDR1 is LGHNA and CDR2 is YSLEER. The CDR3 sequence is CASSQEHARLETQYF. In DNA form, the CDR3 reads TGCGCCAGCAGCCAAGAGCACGCTAGACTAGAGACCCAGTACTTC.

The chain links TRBV19 to TRBJ1-2, with D possibly being TRBD1 (5 bases). The V gene lost 7 bases and the J gene lost 7 bases, with 13 bases spanning the gap. CDR3 length: 12 amino acids. In germline, CDR1 is LNHDA, CDR2 SQIVND (reference sequence). DNA for the CDR3: TGTGCCAGTACCGATCGGGGGTTTGGCTACACCTTC. Amino acid sequence: CASTDRGFGYTF. Looking up the rest from reference TRBV19 and TRBJ1-2 gives the full variable domain: DGGITQSPKYLFRKEGQNVTLSCEQNLNHDAMYWYRQDPGQGLRLIYYSQIVNDFQKGDIAEGYSVSREKKESFPLTVTSAQKNPTAFYLCASTDRGFGYTFGSGTRLTVV.

The CDR3 DNA sequence: TGTGCCAGCAGTTACTCGATGGGGTACACCGGGGAGCTGTTTTTT. As protein: CASSYSMGYTGELFF. The V and J genes are TRBV6-5 and TRBJ2-2; D call uncertain. V lost 0 bases, J lost 3 bases, and 8 bases lay in between. Germline V CDR1 and CDR2: MNHEY, SVGAGI. CDR3 length equals 15 residues.

V gene TRBV5-1 combines with J gene TRBJ1-1, with 10 bases that match TRBD1. The CDR3 covers 16 residues. The junction had 7 bases not matched to a gene; V was cut back by 2 bases and J by 3 bases. Germline V gene sequence: CDR1 SGHRS, CDR2 YFSETQ. CDR3: CASSFGIGTGDTEAFF. CDR3 DNA: TGCGCCAGCAGCTTTGGGATCGGGACAGGGGACACTGAAGCTTTCTTT.

Here the CDR3 DNA reads TGCGCCAGCAGCCAAGCCTGGGAGGGCACTGAAGCTTTCTTT. This translates into CASSQAWEGTEAFF. This chain joins TRBV4-1 and TRBJ1-1; no clear D. CDR1 is MGHRA and CDR2 is YSYEKL in the germline V gene. The V gene lost 1 base and the J gene lost 4 bases, with 10 bases spanning the gap. This CDR3 spans 14 amino acids.

A single count supports this clone. The chain combines TRBV27 with TRBJ1-4, with 10 bases fitting TRBD1. J lost 4 bases, V lost 0 bases, and 2 bases had no gene match. This CDR3 contains 16 residues. Germline V gives CDR1 MNHEY, CDR2 SMNVEV (reference sequence). The DNA of the CDR3 is TGTGCCAGCAGTTTATCGACAGGGGGCCTTAATGAAAAACTGTTTTTT. This encodes CASSLSTGGLNEKLFF.

The chain has TRBV27 and TRBJ2-2; a possible D gene is TRBD1 (5 bases). This CDR3 has 15 residues. The germline gives CDR1 MNHEY, CDR2 SMNVEV (reference sequence). Between the trimmed V and J ends, which lost 8 bases and 2 bases, there was a span of 15 bases. Written as DNA, the CDR3 is TGTGCCAGCTGGTCCCGGACAACTAACACCGGGGAGCTGTTTTTT. It codes for CASWSRTTNTGELFF.

The gene calls are TRBV9 and TRBJ2-1; perhaps TRBD2 as D (5 bases). The CDR3 has 14 amino acids. CDR1 and CDR2 (germline): SGDLS, YYNGEE. Trimming removed 1 base at V and 9 bases at J, with 14 bases between. The CDR3: CASSVIAGLGEQFF. Here the CDR3 DNA reads TGTGCCAGCAGCGTAATAGCCGGACTGGGTGAGCAGTTCTTC.

This clone was seen just once. The chain couples TRBV15 to TRBJ2-1; D remains ambiguous. Deletions cut 1 base from V and 9 bases from J, with 7 bases between. The CDR3 is 12 residues long. Germline CDR1 and CDR2: LNHNV and YYDKDF (reference sequence). Here the CDR3 DNA reads TGTGCCACCAGCAGAGTGGGCGGTGAGCAGTTCTTC. Protein: CATSRVGGEQFF.

Here the CDR3 reads CASSYKAGQGFYGYTF. In DNA, the CDR3 is TGTGCCAGCAGCTACAAAGCGGGACAGGGGTTCTATGGCTACACCTTC. The chain joins TRBV2 to TRBJ1-2; 10 nucleotides match TRBD1. This CDR3 spans 16 amino acids. In germline, CDR1 is SNHLY, CDR2 FYNNEI. The junction had 11 bases not matched to a gene; V was cut back by 6 bases and J by 4 bases. Together with reference TRBV2 and TRBJ1-2, the CDR3 gives the full variable domain: EPEVTQTPSHQVTQMGQEVILRCVPISNHLYFYWYRQILGQKVEFLVSFYNNEISEKSEIFDDQFSVERPDGSNFTLKIRSTKLEDSAMYFCASSYKAGQGFYGYTFGSGTRLTVV.

This chain uses TRBV18 with TRBJ2-1; no clear D. Looked up from germline, CDR1 is KGHSH and CDR2 is LQKENI. This CDR3 is built from 13 residues. Trimming left V 2 bases short and J 0 bases short, with 2 bases between. The CDR3 nucleotides are TGTGCCAGCTCACCATTCTCCTACAATGAGCAGTTCTTC. Protein: CASSPFSYNEQFF.

This clone was detected only a few times. The chain employs TRBV11-2 and TRBJ1-3; TRBD1 aligns across 7 bases. This CDR3 has 15 amino acids. From germline, CDR1 is SGHAT and CDR2 FQNNGV. With V trimmed by 2 bases and J by 2 bases, 3 bases remained unmatched. CDR3 residues: CASSLKGAPGNTIYF. CDR3 DNA: TGTGCCAGCAGCTTAAAGGGGGCTCCTGGAAACACCATATATTTT.

This clone was detected a few times. The rearrangement joins TRBV5-1 to TRBJ1-1; D gene ambiguous. The V end was cut by 0 bases, the J end by 0 bases, with 3 bases between. Germline CDR1 is SGHRS and CDR2 is YFSETQ. The CDR3 runs to 13 residues. CDR3 sequence: CASSLELNTEAFF. The CDR3 DNA follows: TGCGCCAGCAGCTTGGAGTTGAACACTGAAGCTTTCTTT.